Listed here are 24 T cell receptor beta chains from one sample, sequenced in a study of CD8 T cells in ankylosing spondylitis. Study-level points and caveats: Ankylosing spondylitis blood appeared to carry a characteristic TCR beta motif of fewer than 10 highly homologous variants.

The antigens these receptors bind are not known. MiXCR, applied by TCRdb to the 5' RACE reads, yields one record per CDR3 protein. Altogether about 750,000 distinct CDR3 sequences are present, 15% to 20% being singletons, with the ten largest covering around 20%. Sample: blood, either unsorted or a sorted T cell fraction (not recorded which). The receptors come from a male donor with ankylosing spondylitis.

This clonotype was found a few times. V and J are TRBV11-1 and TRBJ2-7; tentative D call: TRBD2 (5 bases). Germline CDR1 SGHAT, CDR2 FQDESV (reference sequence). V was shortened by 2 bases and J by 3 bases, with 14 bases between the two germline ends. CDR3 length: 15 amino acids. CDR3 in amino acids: CASSLRSHGIYEQYF. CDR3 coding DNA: TGTGCCAGCAGCTTACGGTCCCACGGGATCTACGAGCAGTACTTC.

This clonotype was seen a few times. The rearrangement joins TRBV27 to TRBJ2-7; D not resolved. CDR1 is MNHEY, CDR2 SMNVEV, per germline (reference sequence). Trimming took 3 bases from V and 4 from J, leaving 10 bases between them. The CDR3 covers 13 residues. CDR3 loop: CASSLELGYEQYF. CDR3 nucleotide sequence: TGTGCCAGCAGTTTGGAATTGGGGTACGAGCAGTACTTC.

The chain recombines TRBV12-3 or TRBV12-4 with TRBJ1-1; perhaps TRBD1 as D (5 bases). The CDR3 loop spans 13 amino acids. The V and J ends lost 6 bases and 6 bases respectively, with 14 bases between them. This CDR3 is CASSLQGGSEAFF. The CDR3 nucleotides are TGTGCCAGCAGCCTCCAGGGTGGATCTGAAGCTTTCTTT.

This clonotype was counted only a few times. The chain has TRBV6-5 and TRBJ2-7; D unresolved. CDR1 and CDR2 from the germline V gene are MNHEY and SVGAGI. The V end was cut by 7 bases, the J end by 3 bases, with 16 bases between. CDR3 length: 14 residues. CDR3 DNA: TGTGCCAGCACTTTACCGGACCAACTCTACGAGCAGTACTTC. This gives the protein CASTLPDQLYEQYF.

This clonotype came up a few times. The CDR3 sequence is CATRPGTEYSPLHF. Written as DNA, the CDR3 is TGTGCCACCAGACCCGGGACGGAGTATTCACCCCTCCACTTT. The chain combines TRBV15 with TRBJ1-6, with D perhaps TRBD1 (5 bases). The V end was cut by 6 bases, the J end by 8 bases, with 14 bases between. Germline CDR1 reads LNHNV; CDR2 reads YYDKDF (reference sequence). This CDR3 has 14 amino acids. Full variable domain (rest looked up from reference TRBV15 and TRBJ1-6): DAMVIQNPRYQVTQFGKPVTLSCSQTLNHNVMYWYQQKSSQAPKLLFHYYDKDFNNEADTPDNFQSRRPNTSFCFLDIRSPGLGDTAMYLCATRPGTEYSPLHFGNGTRLTVT.

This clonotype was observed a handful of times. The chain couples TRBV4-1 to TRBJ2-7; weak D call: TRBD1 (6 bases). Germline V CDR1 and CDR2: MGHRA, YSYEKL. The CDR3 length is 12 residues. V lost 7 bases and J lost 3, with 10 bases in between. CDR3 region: CASISDSYEQYF. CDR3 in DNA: TGCGCCAGCATCTCGGACAGCTACGAGCAGTACTTC.

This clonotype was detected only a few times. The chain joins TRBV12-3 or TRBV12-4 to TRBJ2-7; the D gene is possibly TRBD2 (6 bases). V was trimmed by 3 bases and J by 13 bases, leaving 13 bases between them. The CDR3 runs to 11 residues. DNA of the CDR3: TGTGCCAGCAGTTTGGGGGGTAAGCGCTACTTC. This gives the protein CASSLGGKRYF.

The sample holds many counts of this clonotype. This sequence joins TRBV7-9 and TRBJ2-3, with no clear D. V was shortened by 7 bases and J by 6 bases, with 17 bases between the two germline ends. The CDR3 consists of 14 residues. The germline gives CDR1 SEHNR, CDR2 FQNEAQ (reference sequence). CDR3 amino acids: CASTRTRDVDTQYF. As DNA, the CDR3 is TGTGCCAGCACTCGAACGAGAGATGTGGATACGCAGTATTTT.

The CDR3, as DNA: TGCAGCGTTGTCGCTAGCGGCCAAGAGACCCAGTACTTC. Its translation: CSVVASGQETQYF. The chain combines TRBV29-1 with TRBJ2-5; 7 bases map to TRBD2. V dropped 4 bases and J dropped 1; count of bases not matched to a gene: 3. The CDR3 has 13 amino acids. The germline V gene has CDR1 SQVTM and CDR2 ANQGSEA. The entire variable domain, with the rest obtained from reference TRBV29-1 and TRBJ2-5, is as follows: SAVISQKPSRDICQRGTSLTIQCQVDSQVTMMFWYRQQPGQSLTLIATANQGSEATYESGFVIDKFPISRPNLTFSTLTVSNMSPEDSSIYLCSVVASGQETQYFGPGTRLLVL.

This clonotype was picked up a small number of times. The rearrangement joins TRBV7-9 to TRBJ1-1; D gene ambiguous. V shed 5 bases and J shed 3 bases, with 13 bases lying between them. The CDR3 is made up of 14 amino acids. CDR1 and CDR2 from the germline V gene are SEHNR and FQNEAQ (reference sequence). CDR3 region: CASSPKKEDTEAFF. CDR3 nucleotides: TGTGCCAGCAGCCCCAAGAAGGAGGACACTGAAGCTTTCTTT.

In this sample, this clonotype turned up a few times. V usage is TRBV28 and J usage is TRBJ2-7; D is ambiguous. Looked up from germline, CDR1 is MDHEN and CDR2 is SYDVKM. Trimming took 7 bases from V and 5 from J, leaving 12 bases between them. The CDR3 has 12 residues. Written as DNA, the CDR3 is TGTGCCAGCACGAAGGGTTTGAACGAGCAGTACTTC. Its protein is CASTKGLNEQYF.

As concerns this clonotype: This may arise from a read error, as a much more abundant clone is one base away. Here the CDR3 reads CASSFTGNTGELFF. As DNA, the CDR3 is TGTGCCAGCAGTTTCACAGGGAACACCGGGGAGCTGTTTTTT. V usage is TRBV12-3 or TRBV12-4 and J usage is TRBJ2-2; TRBD1 might be the D (5 bases). There are 14 residues in the CDR3. Trimming took off 3 bases at V and 1 base at J, with 6 bases between the two ends.

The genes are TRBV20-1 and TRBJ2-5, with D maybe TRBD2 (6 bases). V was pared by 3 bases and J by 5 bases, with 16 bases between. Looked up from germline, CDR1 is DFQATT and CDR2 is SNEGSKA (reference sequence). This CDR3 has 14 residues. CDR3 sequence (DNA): TGCAGTGCTAGGGGTCACTTGGGGGGTGAGACCCAGTACTTC. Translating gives CSARGHLGGETQYF.

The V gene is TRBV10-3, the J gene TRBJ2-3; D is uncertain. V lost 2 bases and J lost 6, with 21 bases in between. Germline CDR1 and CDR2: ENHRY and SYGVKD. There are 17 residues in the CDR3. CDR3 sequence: CAISELQLGSPLDTQYF. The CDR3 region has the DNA TGTGCCATCAGTGAGCTCCAATTAGGCAGTCCCCTCGATACGCAGTATTTT.

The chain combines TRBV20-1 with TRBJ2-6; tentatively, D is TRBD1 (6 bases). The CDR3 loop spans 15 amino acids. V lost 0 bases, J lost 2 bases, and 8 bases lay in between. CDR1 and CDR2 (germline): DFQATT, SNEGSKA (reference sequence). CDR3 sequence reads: CSARDPGAGANVLTF. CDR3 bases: TGCAGTGCTAGAGACCCAGGGGCTGGGGCCAACGTCCTGACTTTC.

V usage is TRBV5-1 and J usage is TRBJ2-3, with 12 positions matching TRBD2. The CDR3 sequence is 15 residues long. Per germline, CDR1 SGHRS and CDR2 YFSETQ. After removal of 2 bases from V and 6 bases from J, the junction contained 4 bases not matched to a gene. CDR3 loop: CASSFPSGGADTQYF. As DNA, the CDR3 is TGCGCCAGCAGCTTCCCTAGCGGGGGGGCTGATACGCAGTATTTT.

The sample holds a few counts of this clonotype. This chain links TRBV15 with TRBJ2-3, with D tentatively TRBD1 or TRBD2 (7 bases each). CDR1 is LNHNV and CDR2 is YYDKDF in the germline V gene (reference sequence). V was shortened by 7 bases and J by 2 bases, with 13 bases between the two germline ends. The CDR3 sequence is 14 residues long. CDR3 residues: CATKAGQHTDTQYF. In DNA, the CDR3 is TGTGCCACCAAAGCGGGACAGCACACAGATACGCAGTATTTT.

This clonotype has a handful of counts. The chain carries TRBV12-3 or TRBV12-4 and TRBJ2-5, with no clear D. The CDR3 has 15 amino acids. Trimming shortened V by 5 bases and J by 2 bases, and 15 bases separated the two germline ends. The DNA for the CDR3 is TGTGCCAGCAGTCAATGGACGCACCTTCAAGAGACCCAGTACTTC. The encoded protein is CASSQWTHLQETQYF.

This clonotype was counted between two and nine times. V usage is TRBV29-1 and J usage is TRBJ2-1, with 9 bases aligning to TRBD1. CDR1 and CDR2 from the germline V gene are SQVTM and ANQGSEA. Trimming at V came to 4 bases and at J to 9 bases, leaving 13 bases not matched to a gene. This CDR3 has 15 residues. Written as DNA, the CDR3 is TGCAGCGTTGCTTCATCCGGGACAGGGATCAGTGAGCAGTTCTTC. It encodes CSVASSGTGISEQFF.

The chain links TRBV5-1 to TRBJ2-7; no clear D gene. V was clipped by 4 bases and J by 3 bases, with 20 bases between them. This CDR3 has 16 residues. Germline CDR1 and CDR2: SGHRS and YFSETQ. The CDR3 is CASSPFSASSFYEQYF. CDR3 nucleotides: TGCGCCAGCAGCCCCTTCTCGGCGTCATCATTCTACGAGCAGTACTTC. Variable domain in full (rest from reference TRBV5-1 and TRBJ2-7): KAGVTQTPRYLIKTRGQQVTLSCSPISGHRSVSWYQQTPGQGLQFLFEYFSETQRNKGNFPGRFSGRQFSNSRSEMNVSTLELGDSALYLCASSPFSASSFYEQYFGPGTRLTVT.

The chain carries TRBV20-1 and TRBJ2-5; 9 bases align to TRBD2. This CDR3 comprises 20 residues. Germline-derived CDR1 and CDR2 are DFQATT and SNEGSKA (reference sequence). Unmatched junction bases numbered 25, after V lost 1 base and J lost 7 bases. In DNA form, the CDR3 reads TGCAGTGCTAGAGTCGGCGGGAGGGAATCTATGGGCGCCCCGGAGACGACCCAGTACTTC. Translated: CSARVGGRESMGAPETTQYF.

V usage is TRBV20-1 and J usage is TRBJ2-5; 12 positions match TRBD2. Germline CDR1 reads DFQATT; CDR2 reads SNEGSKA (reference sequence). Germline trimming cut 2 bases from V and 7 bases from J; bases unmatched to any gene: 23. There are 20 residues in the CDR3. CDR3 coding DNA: TGCAGTGCTAGACACCCCCCGACTAGCGGGAGTTCGATCGGGGGGTGGACCCAGTACTTC. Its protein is CSARHPPTSGSSIGGWTQYF.

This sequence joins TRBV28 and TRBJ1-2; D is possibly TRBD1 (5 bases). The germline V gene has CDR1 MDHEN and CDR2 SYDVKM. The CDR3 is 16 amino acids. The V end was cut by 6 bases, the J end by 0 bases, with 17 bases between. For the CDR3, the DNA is TGTGCCAGCAGCTCCCGGGGGGGAGCTCCTAACTATGGCTACACCTTC. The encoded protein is CASSSRGGAPNYGYTF.

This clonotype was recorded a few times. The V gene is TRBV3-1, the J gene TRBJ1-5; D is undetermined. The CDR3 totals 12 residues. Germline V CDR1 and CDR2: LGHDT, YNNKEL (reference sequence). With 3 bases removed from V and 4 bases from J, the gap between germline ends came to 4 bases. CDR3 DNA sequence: TGTGCCAGCAGCCATTGGAATCAGCCCCAGCATTTT. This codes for CASSHWNQPQHF. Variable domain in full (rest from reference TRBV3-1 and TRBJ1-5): DTAVSQTPKYLVTQMGNDKSIKCEQNLGHDTMYWYKQDSKKFLKIMFSYNNKELIINETVPNRFSPKSPDKAHLNLHINSLELGDSAVYFCASSHWNQPQHFGDGTRLSIL.